This T cell receptor beta chain was captured in a study of T-cell memory formation after mild COVID-19. On the study more broadly: TCR clusters were mostly donor specific.

Comment on this clonotype: As yet, its antigen is unknown.

Points from the study as a whole: Detection of some responders pre-infection suggested pre-existing cross-reactive memory T cells participated.

TCRdb independently ran MiXCR on the 5' RACE reads; one entry per CDR3 protein. The profile shows 450,000 or so distinct CDR3 sequences, roughly 23% of them singletons. Germline-derived CDR1 and CDR2 are MNHNY and SVGAGI (reference sequence). This CDR3 is built from 13 residues. V was pared by 6 bases and J by 6 bases, with 9 bases between. This sequence was found in an adult woman who had mild COVID-19 (a few samples of this study predate the infection). Cell type and time point are not known. The genes are TRBV6-6 and TRBJ1-6, with D perhaps TRBD1 (5 bases). Material: PBMCs or a T cell subset sorted from them (not recorded which). The CDR3 DNA is TGTGCCAGCAGGCCAGGGCCTAATTCACCCCTCCACTTT. Translating gives CASRPGPNSPLHF.